This T cell receptor beta chain was captured by sequencing in a study of cytomegalovirus exposure and HLA in healthy donors (dated by TCRdb to between 2016 and 2019). With respect to the entire study: According to an earlier analysis of 450 to 650 of the donors, about 170 million T cells yielded 120 million or so unique TCR beta sequences and less than 300 Gb of sequence data. An early release covering 550 to 650 HLA-typed donors comprised about 300 gigabases of sequencing data and around 80 million unique TCR sequences. The genetic ancestry cluster associated with self-reported Caucasian donors included around 76% of the 398 genotyped donors. The study aimed to test whether signatures of past pathogen exposure could be identified by cataloging public T cell receptors. Using immunosequencing, the study profiled T cell repertoires from 500 to 800 subjects and related those repertoires to cytomegalovirus serostatus. Besides the first cohort of roughly 660 subjects, a separate validation cohort made up of over 100 different subjects was used. To predict cytomegalovirus infection status, the study brought together high-throughput TCR immunosequencing, statistical association of individual TCRs with disease status, and machine learning. A later analysis re-examined previously published TCR beta repertoires from roughly 720 donors and added high-resolution HLA genotyping to investigate patterns of TCR occurrence. Rather than drawing on any new phenotypic data, the later analysis identified candidate immune exposures from TCR beta sequences and the way those sequences occurred across donors. An earlier analysis of around 580 of the donors used high-throughput TCR beta sequencing to judge whether each TCR beta V gene segment behaved as functional or pseudogenic. Alongside the repertoire data, information on donor age, sex, ethnicity and CMV serostatus was compiled. A later genetic analysis took genome-wide SNP genotypes for about 65% of the roughly 670 donors and used that subset as a discovery cohort. All discovery cohort repertoires had been generated using a single sequencing platform. HLA typing included class I and class II loci at four-digit resolution. The number of donors typed differed by locus, with 629-630 for A, B, C, DRB1 and DQB1, around 560 for DQA1, about 610 for DPA1, and under 490 for DPB1. Because of strong linkage in the cohort, roughly five DR-DQ haplotypes were treated as single units for association and clustering. Across some 400 genotyped donors of the cohort, an average of about 240,000 unique TCR beta nucleotide sequences per donor were sequenced, and roughly a sixth of those sequences were non-productive.

On the study overall, not on this receptor specifically: A cluster of highly shared sequence variants was judged likely to represent a technical artifact of the sequencing pipeline. A later analysis found that most CMV-associated TCR beta chains appeared HLA-restricted, with HLA associations seemingly driven largely by CMV exposure. A further reported finding was that TCR beta sequences accurately predicted the HLA-A and HLA-B alleles for most subjects in the first cohort. Most TCR sequences were seen in very few donors, while some public TCRs were found in many individuals. In vitro tests confirmed that a few of the cytomegalovirus-associated TCR beta chains recognize cytomegalovirus antigens. Because some donors lacked HLA typing at each locus, the association tests relied only on the typed subset. The classifier was reported to diagnose cytomegalovirus status with high specificity and sensitivity in both the original and validation cohorts. Because counts were too low, some 17 rarely observed V segments, including chromosome 9 orphons, were left out of the earlier analysis of about 500 of the donors. The presence/absence analyses assumed that sequencing depth was roughly uniform across donors, and that assumption may not be true. In a later analysis, several top co-occurrence clusters were reported to appear linked to parvovirus B19, influenza, CMV and Epstein-Barr virus. In a later analysis, HLA-associated TCR beta chains showed more clonal expansion and lower generation probabilities than non-associated chains that were equally common. CMV serostatus was the only immune exposure information available for the cohort. The authors suggested that the approach could potentially be extended to other disease states and immunological phenotypes. A later analysis associated about 17,000 TCR beta sequences with specific HLA alleles at a false discovery rate of 0.05. The 87-base-pair reads could not distinguish some IMGT-functional V segments, including TRBV6-2 and TRBV6-3, so those segments were excluded. Only TCR beta chains were sequenced in this cohort, and the absence of alpha or paired-chain data limited detectable features. When HLA alleles, especially DR and DQ, strongly co-occurred, TCR associations were difficult to assign to individual alleles. The study gave a list of 150 to 200 TCR beta chains associated with cytomegalovirus. Correlated functional status among segregating V segments might be attributable to linkage disequilibrium, but an unknown experimental factor could not be ruled out. V-gene and J-gene trimming of TCR beta chains was associated with a missense DCLRE1C variant in a later genetic analysis, and the association was replicated in an independent cohort. A later genetic analysis reported fewer N-insertions in productive TCRs among donors in an Asian-associated ancestry cluster than the approximately 670-donor mean. Broadly in line with IMGT annotations, most TCR beta V segments showed up in productive rearrangements about 87% or about 30% of the time in an earlier analysis of a few hundred of the donors. A later analysis found that TCR association rates varied across HLA loci, with DRB1 alleles showing the most associated TCRs and HLA-C alleles the fewest.

Library method: the immunoSEQ multiplex PCR assay. For the multiplex PCR, a mixture combining 60 forward primers for TCR Vbeta segments and 13 reverse primers for TCR Jbeta segments was used. The CDR3 region of rearranged TCR beta genes was amplified from genomic DNA by a multiplex PCR assay. On the Illumina HiSeq System, the amplified TCR beta libraries were sequenced as 87-base-pair reads. In the authors' own workflow: A later analysis counted approximately 74 million unique TCR beta chains across the 650 to 700 repertoires, and 9.5 million to 11 million of these chains were shared by at least two donors. Raw reads were error-corrected and collapsed into unique sequences by a nearest-neighbor algorithm in which closely related sequences were merged to remove PCR and sequencing errors. CDR3 sequences were aligned to IMGT reference sequences to assign V, D and J gene segments. For a sequence to be retained, at least a six-nucleotide match to both a V gene segment and a J gene segment was required. A rearrangement counted as productive if the CDR3 had no stop codons and remained in frame with V and J, and every other rearrangement counted as non-productive. CDR3 was defined by IMGT convention, running from the second conserved V-encoded cysteine to the conserved J-encoded phenylalanine. The earlier analysis of 587 of the donors excluded any sequence lacking an unambiguous match to a single V gene segment. An earlier analysis of just under 600 of the donors called V segments functional above 56.7% productive rearrangements and segregating when the between-donor standard deviation exceeded 5%. To diagnose cytomegalovirus status from the catalog of TCR beta chain sequences, a statistical classification framework was built. In a later analysis, TCR nucleotide sequences were compared against IMGT/GENE-DB human TR gene sequences so that V and J genes could be assigned. The TCRdist pipeline was used in a later analysis to assign CDR3 sequences and most-parsimonious VDJ recombination scenarios. A later analysis defined each TCR beta chain by its CDR3 amino acid sequence plus V-gene family, and excluded reads lacking a unique V-gene family. In a later analysis, approximately 590 highly shared, low-generation-probability nucleotide sequences were removed to address suspected cross-contamination and a sequencing artifact. A later analysis calculated a clonal expansion index for each public chain from normalized within-repertoire ranks of inferred template counts. In a later analysis, generation probabilities were computed with a VDJ recombination model fitted to out-of-frame rearrangements, and the resulting probabilities were checked against IGoR. A later analysis scored TCR-TCR, TCR-HLA and TCR-CMV co-occurrence with hypergeometric tests, applying a repertoire-size bias correction to TCR pairs. False discovery rates were estimated in a later analysis by permuting HLA or CMV assignments 20 times. In a later analysis, co-occurring TCRs were grouped using DBSCAN, and TCRdist sequence similarity was added for clustering within HLA-allele-positive subsets. For co-occurrence clustering, repertoires with fewer than 30,000 or more than 120,000 public chains were excluded, along with roughly 5 repertoires with anomalous nucleotide sharing. TCRdb obtained this table from immuneACCESS and retained in-frame rearrangements with V and J assigned. These tables miss some clones; where compared with another copy, unresolved V genes account for less than half of the shortfall, and the remainder is unexplained. V, J and clone size derive from that table, while D and trimming were established from the DNA sequence. Here the sample has 120,000 or so clones; roughly four fifths occur a single time. The top ten constitute over 5% of the sample.

V drops 4 bases and J drops 5 bases, leaving 9 bases in between. CDR1 and CDR2 are drawn from the germline V gene: MDHEN, SYDVKM. The CDR3 runs 12 residues from the cysteine to the phenylalanine. The sequence is cut down to CDR3 DNA, 36 bases in frame from base 1. In total, 600 or so healthy bone marrow donors made up the cohort. All cohort members were sampled while nominally healthy, although unrecorded immune exposures were likely present. The donor was CMV seronegative and was included in the group of approximately 350 seronegative cohort members. Each donor provided a peripheral blood sample, and peripheral blood mononuclear cells were used for TCR beta sequencing. The Qiagen DNeasy Blood Extraction Kit was used to extract genomic DNA from the blood cell samples. This clone has only one observation. Its cognate antigen has yet to be identified. Per-base quality was not reported, and no clone a single base away is much larger than it.

This TCR was recovered from a middle-aged woman in good health and CMV-seronegative. Recombination connected TRBV28 to TRBJ2-7, with no confidently assigned D gene. The sequencing sample was made of PBMCs. CDR3 reads: CASSSVLDEQYF. In nucleotides, the sequence is TGTGCCAGCAGTTCGGTACTGGACGAGCAGTACTTC.